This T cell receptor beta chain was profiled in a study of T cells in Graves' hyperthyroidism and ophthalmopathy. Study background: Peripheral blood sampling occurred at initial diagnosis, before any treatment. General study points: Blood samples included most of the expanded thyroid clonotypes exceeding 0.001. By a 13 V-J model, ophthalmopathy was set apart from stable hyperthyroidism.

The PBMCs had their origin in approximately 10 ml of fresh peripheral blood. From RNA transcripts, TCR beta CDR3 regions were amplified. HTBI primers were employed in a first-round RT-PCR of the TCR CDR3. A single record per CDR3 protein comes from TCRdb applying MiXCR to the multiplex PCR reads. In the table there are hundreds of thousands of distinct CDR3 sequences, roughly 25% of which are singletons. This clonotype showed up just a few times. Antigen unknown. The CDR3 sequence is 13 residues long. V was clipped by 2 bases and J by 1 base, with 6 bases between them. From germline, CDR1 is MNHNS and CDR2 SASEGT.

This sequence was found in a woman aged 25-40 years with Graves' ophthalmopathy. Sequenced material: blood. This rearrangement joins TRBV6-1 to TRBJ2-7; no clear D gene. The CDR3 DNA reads TGTGCCAGCAGTGAACAGCGTTCCTACGAGCAGTACTTC. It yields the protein CASSEQRSYEQYF.